One and the same sample provided the 19 T cell receptor beta chains below, sequenced in a study of blood T cell repertoires in COVID-19. The repertoire was sequenced with immunoSEQ multiplex PCR; TCRdb's copy has only in-frame clones and lacks some. Of 250,000 or so clones detected, 80% to 90% appear once; the ten largest clones hold around 4.6%. The material sequenced was peripheral blood. The source is a woman in her forties who had recovered from COVID-19.

The J gene is TRBJ2-6, the V gene TRBV6-4, with 8 bases identical to TRBD1. Germline V gene data show CDR1 as MRHNA and CDR2 as SNTAGT. CDR3 size: 16 residues. After removal of 8 bases from V and 1 base from J, the junction contained 7 bases not matched to a gene. This chain's CDR3 is CASSGTGSSGANVLTF. CDR3 nucleotides: TGTGCCAGCTCTGGGACAGGTAGTTCTGGGGCCAACGTCCTGACTTTC.

This clone was seen a few times. The sample holds other DNA sequences that translate to the same CDR3. The chain employs TRBV12-3 or TRBV12-4 and TRBJ2-1, with D maybe TRBD1 (6 bases). V lost 3 bases and J lost 5, with 8 bases in between. This CDR3 contains 13 residues. In DNA form, the CDR3 reads TGTGCCAGCAGTTTGGGGACAAACAATGAGCAGTTCTTC. Its protein product is CASSLGTNNEQFF.

The V call is TRBV29-1, the J call TRBJ1-1; 9 bases map to TRBD1. Losses at the gene ends were 4 bases for V and 4 bases for J; bases not matched to a gene: 13. Germline-derived CDR1 and CDR2 are SQVTM and ANQGSEA. The CDR3 length is 16 residues. The CDR3 DNA is TGCAGCGTTGGTGGGCATCCACAGGGGGCCGGCACTGAAGCTTTCTTT. This encodes CSVGGHPQGAGTEAFF.

The gene calls are TRBV27 and TRBJ1-2; TRBD1 might be the D (5 bases). The germline gives CDR1 MNHEY, CDR2 SMNVEV (reference sequence). V was cut by 5 bases and J by 5 bases, with 21 bases left in between. This CDR3 has 16 residues. The DNA for the CDR3 is TGTGCCAGCAGTGGCAGTGGGCAGGGCACGATATATGGCTACACCTTC. This gives the protein CASSGSGQGTIYGYTF.

The CDR3 region is CSVYREGTEAFF. CDR3 DNA: TGCAGCGTCTACAGGGAGGGCACTGAAGCTTTCTTT. The V call is TRBV29-1, the J call TRBJ1-1; maybe TRBD1 (6 bases). The CDR3 totals 12 residues. Germline lookup yields CDR1 SQVTM and CDR2 ANQGSEA. Trimming took 6 bases from V and 4 from J, leaving 12 bases between them.

The V and J genes are TRBV24-1 and TRBJ2-2; 7 nucleotides match TRBD1. J gave up 2 bases and V 5 bases, and 7 bases lay outside the gene matches. Per the germline V gene, CDR1 is KGHDR and CDR2 is SFDVKD. The CDR3 is 16 residues long. CDR3 DNA sequence: TGTGCCACCAGTGCCATGGGGACAGCCAACACCGGGGAGCTGTTTTTT. Its protein is CATSAMGTANTGELFF.

The chain is built from TRBV2 and TRBJ1-1, with a weak D call TRBD1 (5 bases). The V end lost 3 bases, the J end lost 0 bases, and 8 bases lay between the germline ends. CDR3 length: 14 amino acids. Germline values: CDR1 SNHLY, CDR2 FYNNEI. DNA of the CDR3: TGTGCCAGCAGTGATGTGACAGTGAACACTGAAGCTTTCTTT. Its protein product is CASSDVTVNTEAFF.

V usage is TRBV19 and J usage is TRBJ1-2; TRBD1 aligns across 7 bases. V lost 5 bases and J lost 0; bases outside the gene matches: 6. The CDR3 has 15 amino acids. Germline-derived CDR1 and CDR2 are LNHDA and SQIVND (reference sequence). The CDR3 DNA reads TGTGCCAGTAGTTCCGGGACAGAAGCTAACTATGGCTACACCTTC. Its translation: CASSSGTEANYGYTF.

The rearrangement joins TRBV7-6 to TRBJ2-3; unclear D gene. Trimming pared 3 bases from V and 8 bases from J, leaving 6 bases between. The CDR3 loop spans 11 amino acids. CDR1 is SGHVS, CDR2 FNYEAQ, per germline. Here the CDR3 reads CASSFFGTQYF. CDR3 DNA: TGTGCCAGCAGCTTCTTCGGTACGCAGTATTTT.

J is TRBJ2-3 and V is TRBV6-5; the D gene is possibly TRBD2 (6 bases). CDR3 length: 15 residues. The germline V gene encodes CDR1 MNHEY and CDR2 SVGAGI. V dropped 4 bases and J dropped 0 bases, with 11 bases sitting between them. CDR3 bases: TGTGCCAGCAGTTCCCAGCGGGTTAGCACAGATACGCAGTATTTT. Translating it yields CASSSQRVSTDTQYF.

In nucleotides, the CDR3 is TGTGCCAGCAGCTTAGGGACAGGGGGCTGGCAAGAGACCCAGTACTTC. Translated: CASSLGTGGWQETQYF. The chain recombines TRBV7-6 with TRBJ2-5; 11 bases are shared with TRBD1. Trimming took 1 base from V and 2 from J; bases not matched to a gene: 3. This CDR3 has 16 amino acids. CDR1 SGHVS and CDR2 FNYEAQ come from the germline V gene.

This chain joins TRBV10-3 and TRBJ2-7; possibly TRBD2 for D (5 bases). The CDR3 sequence is 13 residues long. Germline V gene data show CDR1 as ENHRY and CDR2 as SYGVKD. The DNA of the CDR3 is TGTGCTTCCGTACGGGAACCCCTTGACGAGCAGTACTTC. Translating gives CASVREPLDEQYF.

J is TRBJ1-5 and V is TRBV6-2 or TRBV6-3; no clear D. CDR3 length: 16 amino acids. Germline assignment: CDR1 MNHEY and CDR2 SVGEGT. V was shortened by 4 bases and J by 0 bases, with 13 bases between the two germline ends. The CDR3 protein is CASSSDYSNSNQPQHF. CDR3 bases: TGTGCCAGCAGTTCTGACTATTCGAATAGCAATCAGCCCCAGCATTTT.

This rearrangement joins TRBV29-1 to TRBJ2-5; possible D gene TRBD2, 5 bases. The germline gives CDR1 SQVTM, CDR2 ANQGSEA. The CDR3 totals 13 residues. V lost 4 bases and J lost 5, with 14 bases in between. The CDR3 DNA reads TGCAGCGTTGCGGGGTCGATAGGGGAGACCCAGTACTTC. Amino acids: CSVAGSIGETQYF.

The rearrangement uses TRBV7-9 and TRBJ1-2; D perhaps matches TRBD1 (5 bases). CDR3 size: 12 residues. Germline V gene data show CDR1 as SEHNR and CDR2 as FQNEAQ (reference sequence). The V end was cut by 4 bases, the J end by 8 bases, with 11 bases between. The CDR3 region is CASSSAGDGYTF. The CDR3 nucleotides read TGTGCCAGCAGCTCCGCGGGGGACGGCTACACCTTC.

The chain links TRBV5-1 to TRBJ2-2, with 10 bases lining up with TRBD2. With V trimmed by 2 bases and J by 6 bases, 10 bases remained unmatched. This CDR3 region has 17 residues. Germline CDR1 and CDR2: SGHRS and YFSETQ. CDR3 coding DNA: TGCGCCAGCAGCTTCGGACTAGCGGCTCCCGGGGCCGGGGAGCTGTTTTTT. It is translated as CASSFGLAAPGAGELFF.

The J gene is TRBJ1-1, the V gene TRBV19; no definite D call. The germline V gene has CDR1 LNHDA and CDR2 SQIVND (reference sequence). The ends were cut back, 3 bases at V and 1 base at J, with 12 bases in the middle. This CDR3 contains 15 residues. The CDR3 nucleotides are TGTGCCAGTAGTATTCGGGGTGGAACGAACACTGAAGCTTTCTTT. Translating it yields CASSIRGGTNTEAFF.

The gene calls are TRBV10-3 and TRBJ1-2, with TRBD1 as a possible D gene (5 bases). With 0 bases removed from V and 6 bases from J, the gap between germline ends came to 8 bases. The CDR3 has 13 amino acids. Per germline, CDR1 ENHRY and CDR2 SYGVKD. CDR3 nucleotide sequence: TGTGCCATCAGTGAGTCTGTAGGGGATGGCTACACCTTC. Encoded protein: CAISESVGDGYTF.

The rearrangement joins TRBV7-2 to TRBJ2-6, with 10 bases matching TRBD1. Germline V gives CDR1 SGHTA, CDR2 FQGNSA. The V segment lost 5 bases and the J segment 0 bases; nucleotides outside the gene matches: 4. The CDR3 consists of 17 residues. This chain's CDR3 is CASSPGQGGSGANVLTF. DNA of the CDR3: TGTGCCAGCAGCCCAGGACAGGGGGGCTCTGGGGCCAACGTCCTGACTTTC.